The present T cell receptor (beta chain) was sequenced within a study of metastatic and nonmetastatic thyroid tumors. Study details: It was across blood and tumor or nodule tissue from malignant and benign thyroid patients that repertoires were compared. Findings of the study overall: Benign nodules reportedly had significantly lower TCR beta diversity than malignant thyroid tumors in blood and tumor.

Patients underwent thyroid surgery, and none had received any treatment before it. Per the original data handling: Differences in CDR3 between clinicopathological groups were drawn on to build a classifier intended to discriminate distant-metastatic papillary thyroid cancer patients. TCRdb redid the clone calls on the PCR reads using MiXCR. What appears here as the V and J calls and clone size reflects TCRdb's work, not the paper's. The sample has 25,000 or so clones; roughly 15% are singletons. The CDR3 extends over 15 amino acids. Germline V gene lookup returns CDR1 SGHAT and CDR2 FQNNGV. With V trimmed by 3 bases and J by 4 bases, 1 base remained unmatched. This clone qualifies as medium-sized. The antigen remains undetermined.

The sequence was obtained from a female donor with papillary thyroid cancer or a benign thyroid nodule (not recorded which). Some clones in this sample may be carry-over from other donors' samples. Sequencing was carried out using blood. This chain joins TRBV11-2 and TRBJ2-1; 12 bases agree with TRBD2. The chain's CDR3 is CASSFGTSGYNEQFF. CDR3 DNA sequence: TGTGCCAGCAGCTTTGGGACTAGCGGGTACAATGAGCAGTTCTTC.